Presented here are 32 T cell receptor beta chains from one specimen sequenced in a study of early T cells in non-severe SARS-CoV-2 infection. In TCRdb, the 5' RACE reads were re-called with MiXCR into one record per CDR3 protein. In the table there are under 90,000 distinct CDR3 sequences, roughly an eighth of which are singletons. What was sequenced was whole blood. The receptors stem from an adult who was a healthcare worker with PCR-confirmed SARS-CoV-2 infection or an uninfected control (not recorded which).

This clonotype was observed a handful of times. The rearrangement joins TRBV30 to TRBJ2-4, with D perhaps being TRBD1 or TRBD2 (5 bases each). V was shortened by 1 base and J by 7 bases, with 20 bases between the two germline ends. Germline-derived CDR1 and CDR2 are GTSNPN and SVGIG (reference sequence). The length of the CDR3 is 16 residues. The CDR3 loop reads CAWSGWDGGPLNIQYF. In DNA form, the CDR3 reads TGTGCCTGGAGTGGATGGGACGGTGGCCCGCTGAACATTCAGTACTTC.

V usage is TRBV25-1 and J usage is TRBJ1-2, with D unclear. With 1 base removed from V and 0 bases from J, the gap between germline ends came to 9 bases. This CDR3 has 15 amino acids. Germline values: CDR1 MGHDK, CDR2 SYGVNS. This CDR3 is CASSEFTPTNYGYTF. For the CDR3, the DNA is TGTGCCAGCAGTGAATTCACTCCCACTAACTATGGCTACACCTTC.

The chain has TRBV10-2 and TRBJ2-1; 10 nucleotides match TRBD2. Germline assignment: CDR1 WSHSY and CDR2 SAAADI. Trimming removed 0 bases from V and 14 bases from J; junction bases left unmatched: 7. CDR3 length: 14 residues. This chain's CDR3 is CASSESNLAGEKFF. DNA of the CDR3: TGCGCCAGCAGTGAGTCTAACCTAGCGGGAGAAAAGTTCTTC.

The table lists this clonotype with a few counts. CDR3 region: CASSQGQARGSPLHF. The CDR3 region has the DNA TGTGCCAGCAGCCAGGGACAGGCGCGTGGCTCACCCCTCCACTTT. The chain joins TRBV3-1 to TRBJ1-6; TRBD1 matches 8 bases. The CDR3 extends over 15 amino acids. Germline lookup yields CDR1 LGHDT and CDR2 YNNKEL (reference sequence). V lost 3 bases to trimming and J lost 10 bases; unmatched junction nucleotides: 8.

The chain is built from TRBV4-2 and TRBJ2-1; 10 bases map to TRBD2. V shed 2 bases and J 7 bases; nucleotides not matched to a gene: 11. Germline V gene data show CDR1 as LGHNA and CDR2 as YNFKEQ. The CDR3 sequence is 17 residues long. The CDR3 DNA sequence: TGTGCCAGCAGCCAATCCGAAGGAGCGGGGGGGCGGAATGAGCAGTTCTTC. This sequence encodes CASSQSEGAGGRNEQFF.

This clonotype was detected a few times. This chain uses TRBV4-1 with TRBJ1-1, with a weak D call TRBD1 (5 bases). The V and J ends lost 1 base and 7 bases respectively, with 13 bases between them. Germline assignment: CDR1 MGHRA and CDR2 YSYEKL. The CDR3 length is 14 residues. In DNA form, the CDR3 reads TGCGCCAGCAGCCAAGCTTCCGGGGACTTTGAAGCTTTCTTT. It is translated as CASSQASGDFEAFF.

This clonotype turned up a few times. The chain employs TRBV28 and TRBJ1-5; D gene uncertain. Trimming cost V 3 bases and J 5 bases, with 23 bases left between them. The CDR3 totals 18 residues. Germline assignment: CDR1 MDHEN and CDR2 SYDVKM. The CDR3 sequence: CASSFLWPQRTPYQPQHF. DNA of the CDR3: TGTGCCAGCAGTTTCCTCTGGCCACAGCGGACTCCATATCAGCCCCAGCATTTT.

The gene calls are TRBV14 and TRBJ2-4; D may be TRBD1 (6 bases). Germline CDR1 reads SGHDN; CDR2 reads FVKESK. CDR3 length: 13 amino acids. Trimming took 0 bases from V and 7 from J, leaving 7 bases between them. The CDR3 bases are TGTGCCAGCAGCCAAGATAGGGGGAACATTCAGTACTTC. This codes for CASSQDRGNIQYF.

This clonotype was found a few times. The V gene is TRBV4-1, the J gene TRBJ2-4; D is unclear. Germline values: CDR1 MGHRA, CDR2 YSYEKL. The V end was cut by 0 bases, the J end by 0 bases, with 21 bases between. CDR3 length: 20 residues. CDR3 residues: CASSQDPVPFSRLAKNIQYF. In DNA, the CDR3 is TGCGCCAGCAGCCAAGATCCTGTTCCGTTTTCGAGGCTAGCCAAAAACATTCAGTACTTC.

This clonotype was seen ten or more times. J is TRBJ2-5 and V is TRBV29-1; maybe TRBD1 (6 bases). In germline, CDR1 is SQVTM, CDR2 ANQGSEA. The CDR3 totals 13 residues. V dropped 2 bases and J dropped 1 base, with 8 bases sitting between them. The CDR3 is CSVERDIQETQYF. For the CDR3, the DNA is TGCAGCGTTGAACGGGACATCCAAGAGACCCAGTACTTC. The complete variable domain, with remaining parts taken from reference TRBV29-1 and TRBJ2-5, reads SAVISQKPSRDICQRGTSLTIQCQVDSQVTMMFWYRQQPGQSLTLIATANQGSEATYESGFVIDKFPISRPNLTFSTLTVSNMSPEDSSIYLCSVERDIQETQYFGPGTRLLVL.

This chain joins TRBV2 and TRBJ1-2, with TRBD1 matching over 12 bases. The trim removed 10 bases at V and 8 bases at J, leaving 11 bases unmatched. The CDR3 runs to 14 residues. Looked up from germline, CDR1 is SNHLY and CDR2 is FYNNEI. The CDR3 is CATIPGQGAEGYTF. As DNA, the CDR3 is TGTGCCACCATACCGGGACAGGGGGCCGAAGGCTACACCTTC.

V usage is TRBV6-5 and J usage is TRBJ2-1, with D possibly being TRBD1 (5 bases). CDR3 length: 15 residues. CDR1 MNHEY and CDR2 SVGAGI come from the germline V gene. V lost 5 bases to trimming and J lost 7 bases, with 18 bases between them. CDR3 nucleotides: TGTGCCAGCAGTCCCCTAGGAGCAAGGGGAAATGAGCAGTTCTTC. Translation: CASSPLGARGNEQFF.

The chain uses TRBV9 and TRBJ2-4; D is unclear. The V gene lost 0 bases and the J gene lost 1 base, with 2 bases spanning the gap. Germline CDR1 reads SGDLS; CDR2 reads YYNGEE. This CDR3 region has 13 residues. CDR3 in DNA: TGTGCCAGCAGCGTAGGGGCCAAAAACATTCAGTACTTC. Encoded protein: CASSVGAKNIQYF.

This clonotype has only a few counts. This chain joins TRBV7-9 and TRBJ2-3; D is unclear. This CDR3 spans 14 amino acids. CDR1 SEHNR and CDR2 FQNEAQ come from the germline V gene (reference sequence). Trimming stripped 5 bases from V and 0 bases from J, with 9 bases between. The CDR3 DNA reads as TGTGCCAGCAGCCCCAGTGCTAGCACAGATACGCAGTATTTT. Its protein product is CASSPSASTDTQYF.

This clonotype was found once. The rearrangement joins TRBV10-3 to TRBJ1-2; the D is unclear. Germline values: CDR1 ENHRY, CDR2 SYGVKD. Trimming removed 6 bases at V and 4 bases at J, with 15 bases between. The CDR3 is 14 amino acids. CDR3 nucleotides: TGTGCCATCAGGGCCCAGGCGCTAGGCTATGGCTACACCTTC. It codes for CAIRAQALGYGYTF.

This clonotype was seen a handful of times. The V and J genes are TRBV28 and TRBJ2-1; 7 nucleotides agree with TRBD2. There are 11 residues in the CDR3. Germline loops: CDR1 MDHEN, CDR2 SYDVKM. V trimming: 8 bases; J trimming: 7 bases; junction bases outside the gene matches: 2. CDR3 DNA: TGTGCCAGCCTGGGGGGGAATGAGCAGTTCTTC. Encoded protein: CASLGGNEQFF.

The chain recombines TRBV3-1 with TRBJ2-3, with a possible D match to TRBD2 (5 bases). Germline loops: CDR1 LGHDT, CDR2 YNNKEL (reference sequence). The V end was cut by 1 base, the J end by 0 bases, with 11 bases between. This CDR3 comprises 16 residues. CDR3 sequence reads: CASSQGWGVSTDTQYF. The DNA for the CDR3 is TGTGCCAGCAGCCAAGGTTGGGGAGTAAGCACAGATACGCAGTATTTT.

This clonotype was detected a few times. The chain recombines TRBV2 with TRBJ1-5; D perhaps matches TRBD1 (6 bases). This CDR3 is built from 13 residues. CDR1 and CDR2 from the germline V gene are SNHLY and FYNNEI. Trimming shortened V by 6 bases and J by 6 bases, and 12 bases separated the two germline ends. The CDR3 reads CASSLGGPQPQHF. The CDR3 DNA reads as TGTGCCAGCAGCCTGGGGGGGCCTCAGCCCCAGCATTTT.

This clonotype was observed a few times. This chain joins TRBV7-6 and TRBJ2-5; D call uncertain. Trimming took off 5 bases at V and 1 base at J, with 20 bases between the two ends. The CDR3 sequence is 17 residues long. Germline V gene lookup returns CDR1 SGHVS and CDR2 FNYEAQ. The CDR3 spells CASSREWGPRAQETQYF. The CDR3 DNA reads TGTGCCAGCAGCCGAGAGTGGGGTCCTAGGGCCCAAGAGACCCAGTACTTC. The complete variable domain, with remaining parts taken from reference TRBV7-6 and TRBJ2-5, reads GAGVSQSPRYKVTKRGQDVALRCDPISGHVSLYWYRQALGQGPEFLTYFNYEAQQDKSGLPNDRFSAERPEGSISTLTIQRTEQRDSAMYRCASSREWGPRAQETQYFGPGTRLLVL.

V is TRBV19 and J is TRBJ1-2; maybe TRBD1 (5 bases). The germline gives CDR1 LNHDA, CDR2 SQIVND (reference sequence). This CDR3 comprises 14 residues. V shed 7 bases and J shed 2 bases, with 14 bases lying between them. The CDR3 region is CASTGTAINYGYTF. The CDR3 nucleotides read TGTGCCAGTACCGGGACCGCCATAAACTATGGCTACACCTTC.

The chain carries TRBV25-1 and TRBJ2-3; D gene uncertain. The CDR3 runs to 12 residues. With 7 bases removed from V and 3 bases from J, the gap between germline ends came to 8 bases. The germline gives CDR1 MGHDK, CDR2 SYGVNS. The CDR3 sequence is CASTGYTDTQYF. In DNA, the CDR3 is TGTGCCAGCACCGGCTATACAGATACGCAGTATTTT.

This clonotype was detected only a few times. CDR3 loop: CASSLTEYSNQPQHF. CDR3 nucleotides: TGTGCCAGCAGCCTCACAGAGTATAGCAATCAGCCCCAGCATTTT. The chain combines TRBV7-2 with TRBJ1-5; D gene unclear. The CDR3 has 15 amino acids. Trimming removed 5 bases from V and 0 bases from J, with 11 bases in between. Germline V gene lookup returns CDR1 SGHTA and CDR2 FQGNSA.

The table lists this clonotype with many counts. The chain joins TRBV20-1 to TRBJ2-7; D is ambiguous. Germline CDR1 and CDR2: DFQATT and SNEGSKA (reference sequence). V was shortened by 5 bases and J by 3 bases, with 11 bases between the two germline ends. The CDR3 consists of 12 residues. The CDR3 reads CSAPRGNYEQYF. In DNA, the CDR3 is TGCAGTGCTCCACGAGGTAACTACGAGCAGTACTTC.

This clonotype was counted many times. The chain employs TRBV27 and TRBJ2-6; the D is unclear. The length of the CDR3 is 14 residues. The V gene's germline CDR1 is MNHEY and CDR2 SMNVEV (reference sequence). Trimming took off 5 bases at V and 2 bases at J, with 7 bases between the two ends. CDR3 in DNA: TGTGCCAGCAGTCCAGATCCTGGGGCCAACGTCCTGACTTTC. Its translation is CASSPDPGANVLTF.

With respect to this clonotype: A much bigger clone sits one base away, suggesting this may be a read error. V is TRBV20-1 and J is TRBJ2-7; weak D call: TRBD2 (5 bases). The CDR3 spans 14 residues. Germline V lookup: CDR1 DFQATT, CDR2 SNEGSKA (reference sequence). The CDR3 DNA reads TGCAGTACTAGAGAGTCCGGACCCTCAAGCGAGCAGTACTTC. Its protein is CSTRESGPSSEQYF.

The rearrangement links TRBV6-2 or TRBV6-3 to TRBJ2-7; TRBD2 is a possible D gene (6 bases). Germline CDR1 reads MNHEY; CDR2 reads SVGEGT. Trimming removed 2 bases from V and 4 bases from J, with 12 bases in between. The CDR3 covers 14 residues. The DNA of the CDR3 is TGTGCCAGCAGTTACGGAGGGGTTGATTACGAGCAGTACTTC. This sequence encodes CASSYGGVDYEQYF.

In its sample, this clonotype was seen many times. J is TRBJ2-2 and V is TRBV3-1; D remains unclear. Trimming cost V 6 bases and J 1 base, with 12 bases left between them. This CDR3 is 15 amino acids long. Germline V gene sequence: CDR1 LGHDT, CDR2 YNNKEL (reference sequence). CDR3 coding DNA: TGTGCCAGCAGGGCCGCCTACATGAACACCGGGGAGCTGTTTTTT. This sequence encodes CASRAAYMNTGELFF.

Here the CDR3 DNA reads TGTGCCAGCAGCCAAGAGTGGGCCCGAGGAGATGGCTACACCTTC. Protein sequence: CASSQEWARGDGYTF. V is TRBV3-1 and J is TRBJ1-2; D not certain. The CDR3 has 15 residues. The V end was cut by 0 bases, the J end by 6 bases, with 14 bases between. Germline V CDR1 and CDR2: LGHDT, YNNKEL (reference sequence). Looking up the rest from reference TRBV3-1 and TRBJ1-2 gives the full variable domain: DTAVSQTPKYLVTQMGNDKSIKCEQNLGHDTMYWYKQDSKKFLKIMFSYNNKELIINETVPNRFSPKSPDKAHLNLHINSLELGDSAVYFCASSQEWARGDGYTFGSGTRLTVV.

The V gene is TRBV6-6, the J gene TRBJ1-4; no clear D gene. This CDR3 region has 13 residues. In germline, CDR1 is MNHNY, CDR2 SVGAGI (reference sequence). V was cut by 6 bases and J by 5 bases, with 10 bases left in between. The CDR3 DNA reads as TGTGCCAGCAGCCCTGGATGGAATGAAAAACTGTTTTTT. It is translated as CASSPGWNEKLFF.

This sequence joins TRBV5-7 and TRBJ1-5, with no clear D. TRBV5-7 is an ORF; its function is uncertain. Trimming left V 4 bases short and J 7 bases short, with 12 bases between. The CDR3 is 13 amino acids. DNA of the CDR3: TGTGCCAGCAGCCAACGCGAAAAGCAGCCCCAGCATTTT. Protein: CASSQREKQPQHF.

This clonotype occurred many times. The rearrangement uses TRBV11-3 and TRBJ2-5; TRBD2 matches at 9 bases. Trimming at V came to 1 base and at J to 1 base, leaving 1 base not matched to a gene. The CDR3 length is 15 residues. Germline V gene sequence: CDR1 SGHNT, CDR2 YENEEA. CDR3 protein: CASSLGLAAQETQYF. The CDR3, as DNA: TGTGCCAGCAGCTTAGGACTAGCGGCCCAAGAGACCCAGTACTTC.

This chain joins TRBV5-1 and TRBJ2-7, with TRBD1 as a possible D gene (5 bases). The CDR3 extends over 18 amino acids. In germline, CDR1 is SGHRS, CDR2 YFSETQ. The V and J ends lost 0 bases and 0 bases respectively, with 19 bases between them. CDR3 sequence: CASSLASGSVRSSYEQYF. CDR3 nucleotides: TGCGCCAGCAGCTTGGCCTCAGGGTCCGTACGGAGCTCCTACGAGCAGTACTTC.